Listed below are T cell receptor beta chains from one sample, sequenced in a study of blood T cell repertoires in COVID-19. Method: immunoSEQ multiplex PCR; TCRdb's copy keeps in-frame clones and lacks some. The data show 410,000 or so clones, 75% to 90% seen once. Sequencing input: peripheral blood. These receptors all come from a woman aged 25-40 years with active or convalescent COVID-19. The CDR3 runs from the conserved cysteine through the conserved F or W. D genes are given only for firm matches. The listing skips clone size in some rows; elsewhere it reads once, few, many or a size class.

TRBJ2-5 TRBD1 NA TRBV10-2 TGCGCCAGCAGTGAGCAGGGGGCGGCCCAGTACTTC CASSEQGAAQYF
TRBJ2-7 TRBD1 NA TRBV29-1 TGCAGCGTTGAGGGGGGGACAGGGCCCTCCTACGAGCAGTACTTC CSVEGGTGPSYEQYF
TRBJ1-5 TRBD1 NA TRBV4-1 TGCGCCAGCAGCCGAGTCCAGGGGGCGGTGGGGAAAATCGATCAGCCCCAGCATTTT CASSRVQGAVGKIDQPQHF
TRBJ2-1 TRBD1 NA TRBV6-5 TGTGCCAGCAGTTTCCCCGGGACAGGGGGCAAGGATGAGCAGTTCTTC CASSFPGTGGKDEQFF
TRBJ2-5 NA NA TRBV5-8 TGTGCCAGCAGCTCGCTTAGGACTCGAAGGGAGACCCAGTACTTC CASSSLRTRRETQYF
TRBJ2-7 TRBD1 few TRBV4-1 TGCGCCAGCAGCCGAGGGACAGGAAGCTCCTACGAGCAGTACTTC CASSRGTGSSYEQYF
TRBJ2-3 NA NA TRBV13 TGTGCCAGCAGCCCGCAGCGGGATACGCAGTATTTT CASSPQRDTQYF
TRBJ1-1 NA NA TRBV3-1/TRBV3-2 TGTGCCAGCAGCCGAGTAACAGGTGCCTTGGGGACTGAAGCTTTCTTT CASSRVTGALGTEAFF
TRBJ2-7 TRBD2 once TRBV3-1/TRBV3-2 TGTGCCAGCAGCCTTGGGACTAGCGGGACCTACGAGCAGTACTTC CASSLGTSGTYEQYF
TRBJ2-7 TRBD2 NA TRBV18 TGTGCCAGCTCACTCAGCGGGGGAAATACCTACGAGCAGTACTTC CASSLSGGNTYEQYF
TRBJ2-5 NA NA TRBV6-6 TGTGCCAGCAGTCGGGGAGACAAGCAAGAGACCCAGTACTTC CASSRGDKQETQYF
TRBJ2-7 NA NA TRBV7-9 TGTGCCAGCAGCCGAAACCCTAACAGGGCTCGGAGCTCCTACGAGCAGTACTTC CASSRNPNRARSSYEQYF
TRBJ1-2 NA NA TRBV12-3/TRBV12-4 TGTGCCAGCAGTTTTTCCAGGGGCTATGGCTACACCTTC CASSFSRGYGYTF
TRBJ2-4 TRBD1 NA TRBV4-1 TGCGCCAGCAGCCAAGATGACAGGGGACGGTATTTTCAGTACTTC CASSQDDRGRYFQYF
TRBJ2-1 NA NA TRBV6-5 TGTGCCAGCAGTTACGAGGGCCTGTTCTTC CASSYEGLFF
TRBJ2-2 TRBD2 NA TRBV10-3 TGTGCCATCAGTGATCTAGCGGGAGAGGAGCTATTTTTT CAISDLAGEELFF
TRBJ2-2 NA NA TRBV6-2/TRBV6-3 TGTGCCAGCAGTTACCAAATTGTCGGGGAGCTGTTTTTT CASSYQIVGELFF
TRBJ1-1 NA once TRBV25-1 TGTGCCAGCAGTGAATCGGTAGATATGAACACTGAAGCTTTCTTT CASSESVDMNTEAFF
TRBJ1-4 NA NA TRBV7-8 TGTGCCAGCAGTTGGTCGCCGGGTGAAAAACTGTTTTTT CASSWSPGEKLFF
TRBJ1-1 NA NA TRBV20-1 TGCAGTGCTCTGGGGGGGACTGAAGCTTTCTTT CSALGGTEAFF
TRBJ1-4 NA NA TRBV4-2 TGTGCCAGCAGCCCGGGCGGGCAGTCTAATGAAAAACTGTTTTTT CASSPGGQSNEKLFF
TRBJ2-3 TRBD2 NA TRBV2 TGTGCCAGCAGTGATTTGGCTAGCGGGTATACAGATACGCAGTATTTT CASSDLASGYTDTQYF
TRBJ2-5 TRBD2 NA TRBV7-6 TGTGCCAGCAGCCATCTAGCGGGAGGGCCTGAGACCCAGTACTTC CASSHLAGGPETQYF
TRBJ1-2 TRBD1 NA TRBV5-1 TGCGCCAGCAGCTTGAACCCCCCAGGGACAGGAGCCTATGGCTACACCTTC CASSLNPPGTGAYGYTF
TRBJ2-3 TRBD2 NA TRBV3-1/TRBV3-2 TGTGCCAGCAGCCAAGTCCCCCCGACTAGCGGGAGGACTGATACGCAGTATTTT CASSQVPPTSGRTDTQYF
TRBJ2-5 NA NA TRBV10-2 TGCGCCAGCAGTGAAACCGGGAAAGAGACCCAGTACTTC CASSETGKETQYF
TRBJ2-7 NA NA TRBV14 TGTGCCAGCAGCCGTCGGGAGTTCGCGTGGGAGCAGTACTTC CASSRREFAWEQYF
TRBJ2-1 NA NA TRBV11-2 TGTGCCAGCAGCCCGCCGGGTAGCCTGACGTTGAATGAGCAGTTCTTC CASSPPGSLTLNEQFF
TRBJ2-7 NA NA TRBV5-5 TGTGCCAGCAGCCCGCTTTGGGGGGACGAGCAGTACTTC CASSPLWGDEQYF
TRBJ1-2 NA NA TRBV19 TGTGCCAGTAGTGTCGGAGGAGGCTACACCTTC CASSVGGGYTF
TRBJ1-5 NA NA TRBV19 TGTGCCAGTAGTTTTCGGTCCTGGGACAACTTACTATATCAGCCCCAGCATTTT CASSFRSWDNLLYQPQHF
TRBJ2-1 NA NA TRBV6-5 TGTGCCAGCAGTCCTCTTAGCGGCTCCTACAATGAGCAGTTCTTC CASSPLSGSYNEQFF
TRBJ2-2 TRBD1 NA TRBV19 TGTGCCAGTAGGGGACAGGGGAATCCGGGGCGGAACACCGGGGAGCTGTTTTTT CASRGQGNPGRNTGELFF
TRBJ1-1 NA NA TRBV11-2 TGTGCCAGCAGCTTAGCTAAACAGGGGAACACTGAAGCTTTCTTT CASSLAKQGNTEAFF
TRBJ1-4 NA NA TRBV6-5 TGTGCCAGCAGTTACTCAACCAGATCAACTAATGAAAAACTGTTTTTT CASSYSTRSTNEKLFF
TRBJ2-1 NA NA TRBV2 TGTGCCAGCAGTAGTAGAGGAAGCTCCTACAATGAGCAGTTCTTC CASSSRGSSYNEQFF
TRBJ2-1 TRBD2 once TRBV10-1 TGCGCCAGCAGAGACGGACTAGCGGGAGGTAGCTACAATGAGCAGTTCTTC CASRDGLAGGSYNEQFF
TRBJ2-5 TRBD1 NA TRBV5-4 TGTGCCAGCAGCCTCTCCGCGGACAGGGGAGAGACCCAGTACTTC CASSLSADRGETQYF
TRBJ2-7 NA NA TRBV2 TGTGCCAGCAGTGTAACCTACGAGCAGTACTTC CASSVTYEQYF
TRBJ1-1 NA NA TRBV7-2 TGTGCCAGCAGCCCATTCGGGGGGGGATCGGAAGCTTTCTTT CASSPFGGGSEAFF
TRBJ1-2 NA NA TRBV7-9 TGTGCCAGCAGCCCAAACGGGATAGCCCCCTATGGCTACACCTTC CASSPNGIAPYGYTF
TRBJ2-7 TRBD2 NA TRBV4-2 TGTGCCAGCAGCCAAGAACTCTTTAGCGGGAGCTCCTACGAGCAGTACTTC CASSQELFSGSSYEQYF
TRBJ2-2 TRBD2 NA TRBV5-1 TGCGCCAGCAGCCCGCGCCCTGCGGGAGGGCTGGCCGGGGAGCTGTTTTTT CASSPRPAGGLAGELFF
TRBJ1-5 TRBD1 NA TRBV2 TGTGCCAGCAGTGATAGGACAGGCGGAAGCAATCAGCCCCAGCATTTT CASSDRTGGSNQPQHF
TRBJ2-5 TRBD2 NA TRBV5-6 TGTGCCAGCAGCATAGCGGGGATCCAAGAGACCCAGTACTTC CASSIAGIQETQYF